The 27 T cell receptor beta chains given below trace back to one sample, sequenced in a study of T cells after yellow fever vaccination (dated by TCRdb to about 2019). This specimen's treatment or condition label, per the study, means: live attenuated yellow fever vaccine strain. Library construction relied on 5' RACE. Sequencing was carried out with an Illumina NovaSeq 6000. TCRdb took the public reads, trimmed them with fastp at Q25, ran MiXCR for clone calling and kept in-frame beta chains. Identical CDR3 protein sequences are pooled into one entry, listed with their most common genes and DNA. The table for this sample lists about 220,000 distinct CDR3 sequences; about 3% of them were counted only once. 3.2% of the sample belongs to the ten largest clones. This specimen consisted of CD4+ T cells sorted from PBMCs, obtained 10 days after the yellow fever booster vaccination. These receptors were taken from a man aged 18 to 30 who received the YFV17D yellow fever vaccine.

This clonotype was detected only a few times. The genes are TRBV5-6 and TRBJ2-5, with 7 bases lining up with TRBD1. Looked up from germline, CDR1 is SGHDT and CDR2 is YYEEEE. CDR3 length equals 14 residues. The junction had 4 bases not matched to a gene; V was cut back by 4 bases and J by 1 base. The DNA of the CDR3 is TGTGCCAGCAGCGGGGGACAGTTCCAAGAGACCCAGTACTTC. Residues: CASSGGQFQETQYF.

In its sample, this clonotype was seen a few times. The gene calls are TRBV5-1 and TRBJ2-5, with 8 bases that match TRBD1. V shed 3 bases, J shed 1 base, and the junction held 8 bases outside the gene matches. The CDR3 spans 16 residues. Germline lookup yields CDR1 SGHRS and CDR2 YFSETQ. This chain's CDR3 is CASSSPGQGAQETQYF. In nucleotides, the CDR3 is TGCGCCAGCAGCTCCCCCGGACAGGGAGCCCAAGAGACCCAGTACTTC.

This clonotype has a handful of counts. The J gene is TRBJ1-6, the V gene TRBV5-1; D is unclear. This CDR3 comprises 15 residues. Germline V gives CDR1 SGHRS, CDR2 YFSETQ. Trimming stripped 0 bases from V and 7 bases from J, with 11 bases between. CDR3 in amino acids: CASSLAVAGNSPLHF. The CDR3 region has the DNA TGCGCCAGCAGCTTGGCCGTTGCGGGCAATTCACCCCTCCACTTT.

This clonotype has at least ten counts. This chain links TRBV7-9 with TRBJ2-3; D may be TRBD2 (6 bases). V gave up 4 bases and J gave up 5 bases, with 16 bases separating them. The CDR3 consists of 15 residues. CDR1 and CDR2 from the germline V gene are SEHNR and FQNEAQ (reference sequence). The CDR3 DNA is TGTGCCAGCAGCTCACGAGCGGAGGGTGGAGATACGCAGTATTTT. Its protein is CASSSRAEGGDTQYF.

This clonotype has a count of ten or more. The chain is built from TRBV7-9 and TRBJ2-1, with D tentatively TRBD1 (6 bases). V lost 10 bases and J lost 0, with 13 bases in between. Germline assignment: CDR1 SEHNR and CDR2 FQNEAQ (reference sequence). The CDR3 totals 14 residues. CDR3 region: CAIPDSLSYNEQFF. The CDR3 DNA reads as TGTGCCATCCCGGACAGCCTCTCCTACAATGAGCAGTTCTTC. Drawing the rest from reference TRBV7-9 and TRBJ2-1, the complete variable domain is DTGVSQNPRHKITKRGQNVTFRCDPISEHNRLYWYRQTLGQGPEFLTYFQNEAQLEKSRLLSDRFSAERPKGSFSTLEIQRTEQGDSAMYLCAIPDSLSYNEQFFGPGTRLTVL.

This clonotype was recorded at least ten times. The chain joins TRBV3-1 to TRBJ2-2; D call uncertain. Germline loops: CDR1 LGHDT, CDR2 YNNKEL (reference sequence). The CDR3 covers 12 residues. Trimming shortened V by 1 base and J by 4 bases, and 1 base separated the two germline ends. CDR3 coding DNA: TGTGCCAGCAGCCAAGCCACCGGGGAGCTGTTTTTT. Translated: CASSQATGELFF.

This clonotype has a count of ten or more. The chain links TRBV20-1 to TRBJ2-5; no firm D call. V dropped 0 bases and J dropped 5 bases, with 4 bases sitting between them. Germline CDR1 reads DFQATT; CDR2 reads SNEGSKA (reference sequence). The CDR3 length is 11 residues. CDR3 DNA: TGCAGTGCTAGAGAGGCGGAGACCCAGTACTTC. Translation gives CSAREAETQYF.

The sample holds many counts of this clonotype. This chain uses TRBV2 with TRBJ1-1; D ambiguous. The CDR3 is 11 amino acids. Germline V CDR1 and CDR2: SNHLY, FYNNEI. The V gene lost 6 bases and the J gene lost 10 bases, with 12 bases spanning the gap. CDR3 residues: CASRESRRAFF. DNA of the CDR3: TGTGCCAGCAGGGAAAGTAGACGAGCTTTCTTT.

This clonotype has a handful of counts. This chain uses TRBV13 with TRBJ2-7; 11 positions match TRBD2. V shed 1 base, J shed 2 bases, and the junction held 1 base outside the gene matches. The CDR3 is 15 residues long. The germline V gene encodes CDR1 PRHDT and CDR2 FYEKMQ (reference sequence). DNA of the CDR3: TGTGCCAGCAGCTTAGAACTAGCGGGAGCCTACGAGCAGTACTTC. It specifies CASSLELAGAYEQYF.

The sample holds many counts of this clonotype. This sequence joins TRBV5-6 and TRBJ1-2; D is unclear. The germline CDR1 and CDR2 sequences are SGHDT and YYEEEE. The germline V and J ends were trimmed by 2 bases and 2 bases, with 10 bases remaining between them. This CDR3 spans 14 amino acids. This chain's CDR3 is CASSLIGVNYGYTF. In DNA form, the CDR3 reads TGTGCCAGCAGCTTAATTGGGGTCAACTATGGCTACACCTTC.

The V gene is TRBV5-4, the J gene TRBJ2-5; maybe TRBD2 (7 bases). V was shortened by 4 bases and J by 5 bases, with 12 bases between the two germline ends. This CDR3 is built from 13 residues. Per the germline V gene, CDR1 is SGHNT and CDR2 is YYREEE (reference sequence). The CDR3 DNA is TGTGCCAGCAGCGTCGCGGGGGCGGAGACCCAGTACTTC. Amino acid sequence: CASSVAGAETQYF.

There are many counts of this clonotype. The CDR3 spells CASSFPGSFGGYTF. DNA of the CDR3: TGTGCCAGCAGTTTTCCAGGGTCCTTCGGCGGCTACACCTTC. This sequence joins TRBV12-3 or TRBV12-4 and TRBJ1-2, with D possibly matching TRBD1 (5 bases). The CDR3 spans 14 residues. Trimming took off 3 bases at V and 8 bases at J, with 16 bases between the two ends.

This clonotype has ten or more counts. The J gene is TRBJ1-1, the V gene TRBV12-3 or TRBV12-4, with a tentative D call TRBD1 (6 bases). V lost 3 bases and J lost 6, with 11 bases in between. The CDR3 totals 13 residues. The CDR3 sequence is CASSFRGGAEAFF. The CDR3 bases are TGTGCCAGCAGTTTCAGGGGAGGAGCTGAAGCTTTCTTT.

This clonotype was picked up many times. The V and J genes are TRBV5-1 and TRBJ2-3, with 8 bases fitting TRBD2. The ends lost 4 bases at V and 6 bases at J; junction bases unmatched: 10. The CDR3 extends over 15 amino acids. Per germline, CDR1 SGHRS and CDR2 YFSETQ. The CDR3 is CASSPNGGGSDTQYF. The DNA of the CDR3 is TGCGCCAGCAGCCCCAACGGGGGGGGGAGTGATACGCAGTATTTT.

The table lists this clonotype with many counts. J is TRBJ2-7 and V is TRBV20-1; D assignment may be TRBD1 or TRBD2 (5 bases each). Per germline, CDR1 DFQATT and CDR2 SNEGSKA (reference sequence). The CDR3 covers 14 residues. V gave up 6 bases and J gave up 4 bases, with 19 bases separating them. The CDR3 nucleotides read TGCAGTGCCCCAGCCCGAGGGGTTGGGTACGAGCAGTACTTC. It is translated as CSAPARGVGYEQYF.

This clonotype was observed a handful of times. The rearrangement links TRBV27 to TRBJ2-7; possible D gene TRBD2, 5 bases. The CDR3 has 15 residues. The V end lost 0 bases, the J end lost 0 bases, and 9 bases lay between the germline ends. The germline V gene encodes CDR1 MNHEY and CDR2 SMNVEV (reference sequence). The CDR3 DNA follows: TGTGCCAGCAGTTTATCGGGGAGCTCCTCCTACGAGCAGTACTTC. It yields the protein CASSLSGSSSYEQYF.

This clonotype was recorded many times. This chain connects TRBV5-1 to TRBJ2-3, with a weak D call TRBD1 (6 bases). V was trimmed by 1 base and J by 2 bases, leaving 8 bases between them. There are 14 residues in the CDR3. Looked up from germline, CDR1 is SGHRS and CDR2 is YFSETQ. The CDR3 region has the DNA TGCGCCAGCAGCTTGAACAGGGACACAGATACGCAGTATTTT. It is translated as CASSLNRDTDTQYF.

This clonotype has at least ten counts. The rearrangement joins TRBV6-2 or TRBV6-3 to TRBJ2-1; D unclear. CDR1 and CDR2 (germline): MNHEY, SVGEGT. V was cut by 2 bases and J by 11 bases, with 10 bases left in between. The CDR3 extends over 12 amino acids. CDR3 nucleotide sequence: TGTGCCAGCAGTTACGAAGTTTTTAAGCAGTTCTTC. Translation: CASSYEVFKQFF.

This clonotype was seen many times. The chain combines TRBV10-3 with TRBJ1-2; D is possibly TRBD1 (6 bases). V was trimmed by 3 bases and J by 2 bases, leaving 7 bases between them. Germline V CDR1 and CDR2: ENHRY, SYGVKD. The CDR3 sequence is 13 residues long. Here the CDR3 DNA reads TGTGCCATCAGTGATGGGGGCAACTATGGCTACACCTTC. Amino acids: CAISDGGNYGYTF.

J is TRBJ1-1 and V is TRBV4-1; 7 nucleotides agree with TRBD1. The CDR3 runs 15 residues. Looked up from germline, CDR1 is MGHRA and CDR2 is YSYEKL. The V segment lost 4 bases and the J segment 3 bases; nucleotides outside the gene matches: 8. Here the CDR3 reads CASSRQPGTDTEAFF. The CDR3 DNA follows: TGCGCCAGCAGCCGTCAACCCGGGACAGACACTGAAGCTTTCTTT.

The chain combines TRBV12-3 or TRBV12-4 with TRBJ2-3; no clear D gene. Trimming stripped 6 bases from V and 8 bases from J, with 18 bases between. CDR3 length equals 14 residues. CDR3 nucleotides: TGTGCCAGCAGCCCCCCCGTAAAGGCAGTTACGCAGTATTTT. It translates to CASSPPVKAVTQYF.

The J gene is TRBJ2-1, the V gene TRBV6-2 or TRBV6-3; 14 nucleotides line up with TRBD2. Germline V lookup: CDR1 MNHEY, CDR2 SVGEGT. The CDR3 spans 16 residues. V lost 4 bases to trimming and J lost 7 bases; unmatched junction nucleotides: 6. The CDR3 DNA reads TGTGCCAGCAGTTCTGGACTAGCGGGGGGAAGGAATGAGCAGTTCTTC. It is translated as CASSSGLAGGRNEQFF.

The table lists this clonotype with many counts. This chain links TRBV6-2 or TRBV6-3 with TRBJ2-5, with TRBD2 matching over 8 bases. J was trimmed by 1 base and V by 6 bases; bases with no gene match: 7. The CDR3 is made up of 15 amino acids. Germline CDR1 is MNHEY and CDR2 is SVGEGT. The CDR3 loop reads CASRRFSGVQETQYF. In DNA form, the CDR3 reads TGTGCCAGCAGGAGATTTAGCGGGGTCCAAGAGACCCAGTACTTC.

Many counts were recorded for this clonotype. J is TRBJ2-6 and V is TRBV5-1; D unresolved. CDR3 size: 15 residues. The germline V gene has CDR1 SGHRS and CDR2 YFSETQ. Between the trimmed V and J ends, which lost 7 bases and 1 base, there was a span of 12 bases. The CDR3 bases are TGCGCCAGCCGTCTACCTTCTTCTGGGGCCAACGTCCTGACTTTC. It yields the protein CASRLPSSGANVLTF. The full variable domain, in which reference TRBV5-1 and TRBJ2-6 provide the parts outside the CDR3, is KAGVTQTPRYLIKTRGQQVTLSCSPISGHRSVSWYQQTPGQGLQFLFEYFSETQRNKGNFPGRFSGRQFSNSRSEMNVSTLELGDSALYLCASRLPSSGANVLTFGAGSRLTVL.

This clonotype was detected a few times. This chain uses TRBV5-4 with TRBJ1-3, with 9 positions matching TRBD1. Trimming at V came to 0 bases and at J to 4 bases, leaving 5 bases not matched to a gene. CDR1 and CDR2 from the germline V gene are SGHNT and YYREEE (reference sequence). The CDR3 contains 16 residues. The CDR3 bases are TGTGCCAGCAGCTTGGTCCCCGGACAGGGGGGAAACACCATATATTTT. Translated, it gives CASSLVPGQGGNTIYF. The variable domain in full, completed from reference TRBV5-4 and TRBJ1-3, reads ETGVTQSPTHLIKTRGQQVTLRCSSQSGHNTVSWYQQALGQGPQFIFQYYREEENGRGNFPPRFSGLQFPNYSSELNVNALELDDSALYLCASSLVPGQGGNTIYFGEGSWLTVV.

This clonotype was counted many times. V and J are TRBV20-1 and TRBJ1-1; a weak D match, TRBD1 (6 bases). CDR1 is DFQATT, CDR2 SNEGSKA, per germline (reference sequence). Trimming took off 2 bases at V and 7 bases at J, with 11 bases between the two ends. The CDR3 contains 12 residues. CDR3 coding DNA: TGCAGTGCTAGAACTCAGGGGAGTGAAGCTTTCTTT. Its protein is CSARTQGSEAFF.

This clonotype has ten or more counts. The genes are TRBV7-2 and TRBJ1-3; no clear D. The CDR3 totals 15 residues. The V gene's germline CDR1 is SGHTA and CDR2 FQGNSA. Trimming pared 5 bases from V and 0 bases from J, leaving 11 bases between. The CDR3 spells CASSLTPSSGNTIYF. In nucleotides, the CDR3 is TGTGCCAGCAGCCTGACGCCTAGCTCTGGAAACACCATATATTTT.